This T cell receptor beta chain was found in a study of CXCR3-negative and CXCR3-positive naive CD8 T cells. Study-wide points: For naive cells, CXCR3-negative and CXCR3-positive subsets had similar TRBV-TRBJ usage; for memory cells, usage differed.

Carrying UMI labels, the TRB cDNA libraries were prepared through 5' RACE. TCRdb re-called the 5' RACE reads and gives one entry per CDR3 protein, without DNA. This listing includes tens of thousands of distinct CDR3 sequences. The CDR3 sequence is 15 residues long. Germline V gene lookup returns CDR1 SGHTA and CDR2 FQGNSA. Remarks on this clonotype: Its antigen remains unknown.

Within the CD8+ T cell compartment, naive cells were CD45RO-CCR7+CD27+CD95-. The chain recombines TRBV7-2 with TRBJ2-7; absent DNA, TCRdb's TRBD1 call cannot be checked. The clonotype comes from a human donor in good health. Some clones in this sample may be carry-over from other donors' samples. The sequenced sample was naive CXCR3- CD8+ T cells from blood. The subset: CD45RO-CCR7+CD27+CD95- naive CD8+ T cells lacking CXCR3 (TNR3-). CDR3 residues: CASSLGRGTVYEQYF.